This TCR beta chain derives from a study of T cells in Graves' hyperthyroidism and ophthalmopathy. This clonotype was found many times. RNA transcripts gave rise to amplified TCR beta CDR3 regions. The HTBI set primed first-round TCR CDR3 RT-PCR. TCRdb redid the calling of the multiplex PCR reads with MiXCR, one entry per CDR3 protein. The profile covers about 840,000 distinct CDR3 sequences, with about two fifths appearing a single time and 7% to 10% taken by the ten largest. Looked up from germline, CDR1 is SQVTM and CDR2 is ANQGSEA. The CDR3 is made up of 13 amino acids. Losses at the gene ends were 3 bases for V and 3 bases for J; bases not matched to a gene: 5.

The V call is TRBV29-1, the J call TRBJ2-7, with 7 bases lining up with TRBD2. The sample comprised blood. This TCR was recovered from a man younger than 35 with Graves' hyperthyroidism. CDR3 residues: CSVDASGDYEQYF. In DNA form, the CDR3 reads TGCAGCGTTGATGCGAGCGGGGACTACGAGCAGTACTTC.